The 17 T cell receptor beta chains presented below share a single source sample, sequenced in a study of CD8+ T cells in alopecia areata. RNA, once extracted, was reverse transcribed into cDNA for use as the sequencing template. Clones were read by immunoSEQ multiplex PCR, and TCRdb kept only the in-frame ones, dropping some. The table records around 300,000 clones, 45% to 70% of them present only once. Treatment reported: oral pan-JAK inhibitor, 5-10 mg twice daily. Sequences were derived from CD4+ T cells sorted from blood, sampled between weeks 51 and 52, from a patient treated with tofacitinib. These receptors all come from a human donor with alopecia areata.

This rearrangement joins TRBV5-4 to TRBJ1-1; D is perhaps TRBD1 (6 bases). CDR1 and CDR2 from the germline V gene are SGHNT and YYREEE (reference sequence). There are 16 residues in the CDR3. Between the trimmed V and J ends, which lost 1 base and 1 base, there was a span of 14 bases. The CDR3 protein is CASSLNPGRGNTEAFF. In DNA, the CDR3 is TGTGCCAGCAGCTTGAACCCTGGCAGGGGGAACACTGAAGCTTTCTTT. The entire variable domain, with the rest obtained from reference TRBV5-4 and TRBJ1-1, is as follows: ETGVTQSPTHLIKTRGQQVTLRCSSQSGHNTVSWYQQALGQGPQFIFQYYREEENGRGNFPPRFSGLQFPNYSSELNVNALELDDSALYLCASSLNPGRGNTEAFFGQGTRLTVV.

The rearrangement joins TRBV9 to TRBJ2-7; D perhaps matches TRBD2 (5 bases). Looked up from germline, CDR1 is SGDLS and CDR2 is YYNGEE. The V end was cut by 4 bases, the J end by 0 bases, with 14 bases between. The CDR3 contains 15 residues. The DNA of the CDR3 is TGTGCCAGCAGCCCAGAGGGTTATAGCTCCTACGAGCAGTACTTC. Residues: CASSPEGYSSYEQYF.

There are a few counts of this clone. The genes are TRBV7-3 and TRBJ2-3; D ambiguous. Looked up from germline, CDR1 is SGHTA and CDR2 is FQGTGA. The CDR3 has 14 residues. The V end lost 4 bases, the J end lost 6 bases, and 14 bases lay between the germline ends. The CDR3 protein is CASSSYERLDTQYF. The CDR3 bases are TGTGCCAGCAGCTCATACGAGCGCCTGGATACGCAGTATTTT.

The rearrangement links TRBV30 to TRBJ1-5, with D perhaps TRBD1 (6 bases). The CDR3 sequence is 14 residues long. V lost 6 bases and J lost 3, with 15 bases in between. The germline CDR1 and CDR2 sequences are GTSNPN and SVGIG (reference sequence). The CDR3 DNA reads TGTGCCTGTTCCTTCGGACAGCCCAATCAGCCCCAGCATTTT. Its translation is CACSFGQPNQPQHF.

This clone was seen only once. The chain links TRBV5-1 to TRBJ1-6; 7 nucleotides match TRBD1. The CDR3 loop spans 15 amino acids. The V gene's germline CDR1 is SGHRS and CDR2 YFSETQ. The V gene end was trimmed by 3 bases and the J gene end by 5 bases; junction bases not matched to a gene: 5. This CDR3 is CASSWAGTDNSPLHF. The CDR3 nucleotides are TGCGCCAGCAGCTGGGCCGGGACAGATAATTCACCCCTCCACTTT.

This clone turned up a few times. The V call is TRBV15, the J call TRBJ1-1; D not certain. The V gene's germline CDR1 is LNHNV and CDR2 YYDKDF (reference sequence). The CDR3 is 16 residues long. Trimming removed 1 base at V and 0 bases at J, with 12 bases between. This CDR3 is CATSRGTGLMNTEAFF. The DNA of the CDR3 is TGTGCCACCAGCAGAGGAACCGGCCTCATGAACACTGAAGCTTTCTTT.

CDR3 bases: TGTGCCAGCAGTGGCTCCGGGACATACTATGGCTACACCTTC. This encodes CASSGSGTYYGYTF. The chain employs TRBV6-5 and TRBJ1-2, with D perhaps matching TRBD1 (6 bases). CDR1 and CDR2 (germline): MNHEY, SVGAGI. Trimming took off 5 bases at V and 3 bases at J, with 13 bases between the two ends. This CDR3 region has 14 residues.

This clone was seen a few times. V gene TRBV30 combines with J gene TRBJ2-1; no reliable D call. V lost 1 base and J 7 bases, leaving 8 bases between the germline ends. The CDR3 length is 12 residues. Germline lookup yields CDR1 GTSNPN and CDR2 SVGIG (reference sequence). CDR3: CAWSANWNEQFF. Here the CDR3 DNA reads TGTGCCTGGAGTGCCAACTGGAATGAGCAGTTCTTC.

The chain combines TRBV29-1 with TRBJ1-1; D may be TRBD1 (6 bases). With 4 bases removed from V and 6 bases from J, the gap between germline ends came to 12 bases. The CDR3 has 12 residues. Germline values: CDR1 SQVTM, CDR2 ANQGSEA. CDR3 residues: CSVGLGGSEAFF. The CDR3 DNA is TGCAGCGTTGGTCTCGGGGGCTCTGAAGCTTTCTTT.

The gene calls are TRBV6-5 and TRBJ1-5; D is perhaps TRBD1 (6 bases). The V end was cut by 6 bases, the J end by 7 bases, with 16 bases between. Germline CDR1 MNHEY, CDR2 SVGAGI. The CDR3 is 14 residues long. The CDR3 reads CASRTGRGGQPQHF. The CDR3 DNA reads TGTGCCAGCAGAACGGGCAGGGGAGGGCAGCCCCAGCATTTT.

This chain uses TRBV4-1 with TRBJ2-5; D possibly matches TRBD1 or TRBD2 (6 bases each). The CDR3 loop spans 15 amino acids. Trimming stripped 1 base from V and 5 bases from J, with 14 bases between. Germline loops: CDR1 MGHRA, CDR2 YSYEKL. CDR3 sequence: CASSQVGGPRETQYF. The CDR3, as DNA: TGCGCCAGCAGCCAAGTAGGGGGGCCGCGGGAGACCCAGTACTTC.

V gene TRBV30 combines with J gene TRBJ1-2; unclear D gene. Germline V lookup: CDR1 GTSNPN, CDR2 SVGIG (reference sequence). The V and J ends lost 8 bases and 6 bases respectively, with 10 bases between them. The CDR3 loop spans 10 amino acids. The CDR3 DNA is TGTGCCACGGACGGAGATGGCTACACCTTC. Residues: CATDGDGYTF. Based on the CDR3 plus reference TRBV30 and TRBJ1-2, the full variable domain is SQTIHQWPATLVQPVGSPLSLECTVEGTSNPNLYWYRQAAGRGLQLLFYSVGIGQISSEVPQNLSASRPQDRQFILSSKKLLLSDSGFYLCATDGDGYTFGSGTRLTVV.

The chain carries TRBV10-3 and TRBJ2-3, with D perhaps assigned TRBD1 or TRBD2 (6 bases each). The CDR3 has 15 residues. Trimming shortened V by 6 bases and J by 3 bases, and 16 bases separated the two germline ends. Germline V CDR1 and CDR2: ENHRY, SYGVKD. CDR3 protein: CAISEGGMRTDTQYF. CDR3 nucleotide sequence: TGTGCCATCAGCGAGGGGGGTATGAGGACAGATACGCAGTATTTT.

The CDR3, as DNA: TGTGCCAGCAGGCAAAGGGAGATTGGCGGGGAGCTGTTTTTT. Translation: CASRQREIGGELFF. The chain links TRBV2 to TRBJ2-2; the D gene is possibly TRBD2 (5 bases). From germline, CDR1 is SNHLY and CDR2 FYNNEI. V lost 6 bases, J lost 7 bases, and 15 bases lay in between. The CDR3 extends over 14 amino acids.

The chain employs TRBV6-6 and TRBJ2-5, with D perhaps matching TRBD2 (5 bases). The CDR3 has 14 residues. V was pared by 4 bases and J by 1 base, with 10 bases between. CDR1 MNHNY and CDR2 SVGAGI come from the germline V gene (reference sequence). Here the CDR3 DNA reads TGTGCCAGCAGTTCCGGGATCTTCCAAGAGACCCAGTACTTC. Amino acids: CASSSGIFQETQYF.

The gene calls are TRBV30 and TRBJ2-1; D uncertain. V lost 0 bases and J lost 3, with 6 bases in between. Germline CDR1 and CDR2: GTSNPN and SVGIG (reference sequence). The CDR3 length is 13 residues. The CDR3 bases are TGTGCCTGGAGTGTCGGCAACTACAATGAGCAGTTCTTC. Protein: CAWSVGNYNEQFF.

A few counts support this clone. The chain is built from TRBV27 and TRBJ1-5; a possible D gene is TRBD1 (6 bases). The V gene lost 2 bases and the J gene lost 4 bases, with 12 bases spanning the gap. Germline assignment: CDR1 MNHEY and CDR2 SMNVEV (reference sequence). This CDR3 is 15 amino acids long. The CDR3 DNA follows: TGTGCCAGCAGTTTAAGGCAGGGGATTAATCAGCCCCAGCATTTT. As protein: CASSLRQGINQPQHF.